These 24 T cell receptor beta chains came from one sample sequenced in a study of response to subunit inactivated influenza vaccine. TCRdb reanalysed the RT-PCR reads using MiXCR and keeps one entry per CDR3 protein. The table shows 500,000 or so distinct CDR3 sequences, with approximately 9.9% occurring only once. The sequencing used PBMCs from blood, collected around seven weeks after vaccination. The receptors come from a man over 45 who received an inactivated influenza vaccine.

This clonotype has at least ten counts. The chain employs TRBV20-1 and TRBJ1-2, with 7 bases matching TRBD1. Germline V lookup: CDR1 DFQATT, CDR2 SNEGSKA (reference sequence). The CDR3 totals 14 residues. Losses at the gene ends were 4 bases for V and 2 bases for J; bases not matched to a gene: 7. CDR3 amino acids: CSATERGPNYGYTF. CDR3 sequence (DNA): TGCAGTGCTACTGAAAGGGGGCCGAACTATGGCTACACCTTC.

This rearrangement joins TRBV5-1 to TRBJ2-3, with 8 bases aligning to TRBD2. The junction had 7 bases not matched to a gene; V was cut back by 4 bases and J by 3 bases. Germline CDR1 reads SGHRS; CDR2 reads YFSETQ. The CDR3 runs to 15 residues. The CDR3 bases are TGCGCCAGCAGCATTGGTAGCGGGGTAACAGATACGCAGTATTTT. This translates into CASSIGSGVTDTQYF. The full variable domain, with the rest looked up from reference TRBV5-1 and TRBJ2-3, is KAGVTQTPRYLIKTRGQQVTLSCSPISGHRSVSWYQQTPGQGLQFLFEYFSETQRNKGNFPGRFSGRQFSNSRSEMNVSTLELGDSALYLCASSIGSGVTDTQYFGPGTRLTVL.

This clonotype has more than one count but fewer than ten. The V gene is TRBV10-3, the J gene TRBJ2-2, with a weak D call TRBD1 (6 bases). Germline assignment: CDR1 ENHRY and CDR2 SYGVKD. CDR3 length: 15 residues. V gave up 5 bases and J gave up 5 bases, with 15 bases separating them. This chain's CDR3 is CAISRLQGGTGELFF. The CDR3, as DNA: TGTGCCATCAGTCGACTACAGGGTGGAACCGGGGAGCTGTTTTTT.

This clonotype was observed a handful of times. The chain carries TRBV6-5 and TRBJ2-2; weak D call: TRBD1 (5 bases). V lost 2 bases and J 6 bases, leaving 10 bases between the germline ends. CDR1 MNHEY and CDR2 SVGAGI come from the germline V gene. The CDR3 consists of 14 residues. CDR3 bases: TGTGCCAGCAGTTACACCCCAGGGTCCGGGGAGCTGTTTTTT. It is translated as CASSYTPGSGELFF.

This clonotype was found a few times. This chain uses TRBV15 with TRBJ2-7; the D gene is possibly TRBD1 (6 bases). Germline V CDR1 and CDR2: LNHNV, YYDKDF (reference sequence). The CDR3 runs to 15 residues. Trimming pared 0 bases from V and 3 bases from J, leaving 12 bases between. CDR3 coding DNA: TGTGCCACCAGCAGAGATAAGGGACACTACTACGAGCAGTACTTC. This gives the protein CATSRDKGHYYEQYF.

In its sample, this clonotype was seen many times. J is TRBJ2-2 and V is TRBV4-3, with 11 bases identical to TRBD2. CDR3 length: 21 amino acids. CDR1 is LGHNA and CDR2 is YSLEER in the germline V gene. V shed 1 base, J shed 1 base, and the junction held 14 bases outside the gene matches. The CDR3 DNA reads as TGCGCCAGCAGCCAAGGAGGTGTGACCTCGCTAGCGGGGGGGAACACCGGGGAGCTGTTTTTT. It encodes CASSQGGVTSLAGGNTGELFF.

This chain uses TRBV27 with TRBJ2-3; TRBD1 is a possible D gene (6 bases). V lost 5 bases, J lost 2 bases, and 14 bases lay in between. Germline V lookup: CDR1 MNHEY, CDR2 SMNVEV (reference sequence). This CDR3 spans 15 amino acids. CDR3 coding DNA: TGTGCCAGCAGTCCGAGGACAGTCTCCACAGATACGCAGTATTTT. Translated: CASSPRTVSTDTQYF.

This clonotype was counted at least ten times. CDR3 in DNA: TGTGCCAGCAGTGCGGGACAGGGCTACGAGCAGTACTTC. Protein sequence: CASSAGQGYEQYF. The chain uses TRBV12-3 or TRBV12-4 and TRBJ2-7, with 9 bases lining up with TRBD1. CDR3 length: 13 residues. The V and J ends lost 5 bases and 3 bases, in that order; junction bases with no gene match: 2.

This chain links TRBV7-2 with TRBJ2-5; 9 nucleotides line up with TRBD2. Unmatched junction bases numbered 11, after V lost 2 bases and J lost 4 bases. Germline CDR1 is SGHTA and CDR2 is FQGNSA. The CDR3 totals 17 residues. CDR3 in amino acids: CASSLSGSSGSGETQYF. CDR3 nucleotides: TGTGCCAGCAGCTTAAGTGGTAGTAGCGGGAGTGGAGAGACCCAGTACTTC.

This clonotype was counted a few times. V gene TRBV5-1 combines with J gene TRBJ1-1; no clear D gene. Per germline, CDR1 SGHRS and CDR2 YFSETQ. This CDR3 region has 14 residues. V lost 0 bases to trimming and J lost 5 bases, with 11 bases between them. The DNA of the CDR3 is TGCGCCAGCAGCTTGGGTGCGACGGGAACTGAAGCTTTCTTT. Encoded protein: CASSLGATGTEAFF.

This clonotype was recorded a few times. The chain employs TRBV20-1 and TRBJ1-5; D uncertain. CDR1 and CDR2 (germline): DFQATT, SNEGSKA (reference sequence). The CDR3 loop spans 16 amino acids. With 5 bases removed from V and 0 bases from J, the gap between germline ends came to 17 bases. For the CDR3, the DNA is TGCAGTGCTCTCGAACAGAGAGTTTATAGCAATCAGCCCCAGCATTTT. This gives the protein CSALEQRVYSNQPQHF.

The chain links TRBV20-1 to TRBJ2-3; 9 positions agree with TRBD2. From germline, CDR1 is DFQATT and CDR2 SNEGSKA (reference sequence). With V trimmed by 3 bases and J by 0 bases, 10 bases remained unmatched. This CDR3 is built from 17 residues. The DNA for the CDR3 is TGCAGTGCTAGGGCGCAACTAGCGGGCGTTAGCACAGATACGCAGTATTTT. It translates to CSARAQLAGVSTDTQYF.

This chain links TRBV5-8 with TRBJ1-2, with D possibly TRBD1 on 5 matching bases. Germline CDR1 reads SGHTS; CDR2 reads YDEGEE. Trimming took 2 bases from V and 4 from J, leaving 6 bases between them. The CDR3 is 12 amino acids. In nucleotides, the CDR3 is TGTGCCAGCAGCTTTACAGGCTATGGCTACACCTTC. Translating gives CASSFTGYGYTF. Together with reference TRBV5-8 and TRBJ1-2, the CDR3 gives the full variable domain: EAGVTQSPTHLIKTRGQQATLRCSPISGHTSVYWYQQALGLGLQFLLWYDEGEERNRGNFPPRFSGRQFPNYSSELNVNALELEDSALYLCASSFTGYGYTFGSGTRLTVV.

There are many counts of this clonotype. V is TRBV27 and J is TRBJ1-5; unclear D gene. Trimming removed 5 bases from V and 2 bases from J, with 10 bases in between. This CDR3 contains 14 residues. Per germline, CDR1 MNHEY and CDR2 SMNVEV (reference sequence). CDR3 DNA sequence: TGTGCCAGCAGTCCGAGACCCGGCAATCAGCCCCAGCATTTT. Translating gives CASSPRPGNQPQHF.

The CDR3 protein is CSAREGGLAGPRDTQYF. CDR3 bases: TGCAGTGCTCGGGAGGGTGGACTAGCGGGGCCCCGCGATACGCAGTATTTT. The gene calls are TRBV20-1 and TRBJ2-3; 12 bases fit TRBD2. The CDR3 is 17 residues long. The germline V gene encodes CDR1 DFQATT and CDR2 SNEGSKA (reference sequence). V shed 5 bases and J 6 bases; nucleotides not matched to a gene: 15.

The rearrangement links TRBV4-2 to TRBJ2-3, with TRBD2 matching 12 bases. J gave up 6 bases and V 5 bases, and 6 bases lay outside the gene matches. There are 15 residues in the CDR3. Per the germline V gene, CDR1 is LGHNA and CDR2 is YNFKEQ. The CDR3 here is CASSYTSGGHDTQYF. The CDR3 bases are TGTGCCAGCAGCTATACTAGCGGGGGGCACGATACGCAGTATTTT.

This clonotype was detected once. The chain carries TRBV12-3 or TRBV12-4 and TRBJ2-3, with a possible D match to TRBD2 (5 bases). The CDR3 is 15 residues long. V was clipped by 6 bases and J by 0 bases, with 13 bases between them. The CDR3 nucleotides are TGTGCCAGCAGGGTAGAGCGGTCTAGCACAGATACGCAGTATTTT. Translating it yields CASRVERSSTDTQYF.

This clonotype has just a few counts. The rearrangement joins TRBV3-1 to TRBJ2-1, with 8 bases that match TRBD2. CDR1 is LGHDT, CDR2 YNNKEL, per germline (reference sequence). The CDR3 runs 16 residues. The trim removed 4 bases at V and 3 bases at J, leaving 8 bases unmatched. CDR3 in amino acids: CASSLQREWYYNEQFF. The CDR3 DNA sequence: TGTGCCAGCAGCCTGCAGCGGGAGTGGTACTACAATGAGCAGTTCTTC.

The rearrangement joins TRBV27 to TRBJ2-2; 8 positions match TRBD2. The ends lost 3 bases at V and 5 bases at J; junction bases unmatched: 5. The germline gives CDR1 MNHEY, CDR2 SMNVEV (reference sequence). The CDR3 contains 15 residues. CDR3 DNA sequence: TGTGCCAGCAGTTTTGCTAGCGGGCAAACCGGGGAGCTGTTTTTT. Protein sequence: CASSFASGQTGELFF.

The J gene is TRBJ1-1, the V gene TRBV10-3; TRBD1 might be the D (5 bases). This CDR3 region has 13 residues. Trimming shortened V by 8 bases and J by 0 bases, and 10 bases separated the two germline ends. Germline V gives CDR1 ENHRY, CDR2 SYGVKD. This CDR3 is CAIVGQLNTEAFF. The DNA of the CDR3 is TGTGCCATCGTCGGACAACTGAACACTGAAGCTTTCTTT.

The table lists this clonotype with a few counts. The V call is TRBV20-1, the J call TRBJ2-7; 11 bases line up with TRBD1. V gave up 5 bases and J gave up 2 bases; unmatched junction bases: 5. Germline V gives CDR1 DFQATT, CDR2 SNEGSKA (reference sequence). The CDR3 loop spans 14 amino acids. The CDR3 spells CSAGGTGGPYEQYF. CDR3 coding DNA: TGCAGTGCTGGGGGGACAGGGGGTCCCTACGAGCAGTACTTC.

This clonotype was recorded a few times. The rearrangement uses TRBV27 and TRBJ1-1; 8 bases are a match to TRBD1. J was trimmed by 5 bases and V by 6 bases; bases with no gene match: 5. The germline gives CDR1 MNHEY, CDR2 SMNVEV (reference sequence). The CDR3 has 13 amino acids. This CDR3 reads CASRGQGATEAFF. The DNA of the CDR3 is TGTGCCAGCAGAGGACAGGGTGCAACTGAAGCTTTCTTT.

This clonotype occurred a few times. The CDR3 is CASSSLGAGQRANVLTF. Written as DNA, the CDR3 is TGTGCCAGCAGTTCTCTCGGGGCGGGGCAAAGGGCCAACGTCCTGACTTTC. The chain combines TRBV25-1 with TRBJ2-6, with a possible D match to TRBD2 (6 bases). Germline lookup yields CDR1 MGHDK and CDR2 SYGVNS. The length of the CDR3 is 17 residues. Trimming took 5 bases from V and 5 from J, leaving 19 bases between them.

The CDR3 protein is CASSLEREFSNEQFF. The CDR3 nucleotides read TGTGCCAGCAGTCTTGAGCGGGAGTTTAGCAATGAGCAGTTCTTC. The chain combines TRBV3-1 with TRBJ2-1, with TRBD2 identical over 8 bases. This CDR3 has 15 amino acids. After removal of 6 bases from V and 6 bases from J, the junction contained 10 bases not matched to a gene. Germline V gene data show CDR1 as LGHDT and CDR2 as YNNKEL (reference sequence).